Described below is a single TCR beta chain sequence and its context. Its antigen remains unknown. Primers used in a second PCR of roughly 6 to 11 cycles were a sample-barcoded 5' primer and a J-beta primer mix. Using its own MiXCR run on the 5' RACE reads, TCRdb lists one record per CDR3 protein. The profile shows approximately 880,000 distinct CDR3 sequences, 45% to 50% of them singletons. This record belongs to a study of blood T cells in healthy people across ages. The study, taken as a whole, reports: Per million T cells, TCR beta diversity dropped about linearly as age rose.

The CDR3 is 11 residues long. Germline assignment: CDR1 SGHTA and CDR2 FQGNSA. Researchers isolated at least 6 million PBMCs per sample. This chain links TRBV7-2 with TRBJ2-5; D not resolved. The J call may be incorrect, as the DNA end agrees better with TRBJ2-7. The sample consisted of blood. This receptor was identified in a man aged 30 to 39 in good health. The CDR3 DNA follows: TGTGCCAGCAGGTCTGGTTCCGAGCAGTACTTC. It is translated as CASRSGSEQYF.